The clone carrying this TCR beta chain occurred a few times. The sample originates from a study of T cell repertoires in cytomegalovirus infection. Study context: Public TCR beta signatures indicated both CMV infection and matching HLA type.

The length of the CDR3 is 15 residues. Germline V CDR1 and CDR2: DFQATT, SNEGSKA (reference sequence). V gave up 0 bases and J gave up 7 bases, with 16 bases separating them. TCRdb re-called the reads with MiXCR, one entry per CDR3 protein. The sample holds hundreds of thousands of distinct CDR3 sequences, roughly 17% seen once. This chain uses TRBV20-1 with TRBJ2-1, with D possibly TRBD1 on 6 matching bases. The origin of this receptor is a human donor in good health (CMV status not recorded). Some clones in this sample may be carry-over from other donors' samples. Material for sequencing was PBMCs. CDR3 loop: CSARDTRGPWNEQFF. The CDR3 DNA reads as TGCAGTGCTAGAGATACCAGGGGACCGTGGAATGAGCAGTTCTTC.